This T cell receptor beta chain was captured by sequencing in a study of blood T cell repertoires in COVID-19. The CDR3 sequence is 18 residues long. CDR1 is MNHEY, CDR2 SMNVEV, per germline (reference sequence). Between the trimmed V and J ends, which lost 2 bases and 0 bases, there was a span of 17 bases. This clone is a singleton in its sample. The assay was immunoSEQ multiplex PCR, and TCRdb's table has in-frame clones only and misses some. The table includes a few hundred thousand clones, 80% to 90% detected once. Sequenced sample: PBMCs or T cells enriched from blood (not recorded which). The source is a man between 18 and 29 years old who had recovered from COVID-19. This sequence joins TRBV27 and TRBJ2-1; D might be TRBD2 (5 bases). The CDR3 nucleotides read TGTGCCAGCAGTTTAGGCGGACTCCTTTTGAGCTCCTACAATGAGCAGTTCTTC. As protein: CASSLGGLLLSSYNEQFF.